Listed here is a single T cell receptor (beta chain). The protocol was immunoSEQ multiplex PCR, while the TCRdb copy is restricted to in-frame clones and leaves out a portion. The sample holds some 70,000 clones, roughly 97% seen once. These data originate in a study of technical replicates of blood from several donors. Germline V CDR1 and CDR2: SGHTA, FQGNSA. The CDR3 covers 14 residues. Source material: T cells isolated from PBMCs. The receptor was derived from a human donor in good health. V gene TRBV7-2 combines with J gene TRBJ2-5; 11 bases are a match to TRBD2. The better agreement between TRBJ2-7 and the DNA end casts doubt on the J call. The CDR3, as DNA: TGTGCCAGCAGCTTCGGGACTAGCGGCTACGAGCAGTACTTC. Its translation: CASSFGTSGYEQYF.